The T cell receptor beta chain under discussion was sequenced for a study of cytomegalovirus exposure and HLA in healthy donors. From germline, CDR1 is ENHRY and CDR2 SYGVKD. J lost 7 bases, V lost 6 bases, and 13 bases had no gene match. CDR3 length: 16 amino acids. 60 Vbeta and 13 Jbeta primers were used in PCR. Repertoires were generated with immunoSEQ multiplex PCR, while TCRdb's copy carries only in-frame clones and drops some. The top ten hold more than 3% of the sample, which has some 150,000 clones, about 76% seen once. The TCR was taken from a young man in good health and CMV-seronegative. Sequencing was carried out using PBMCs. This chain links TRBV10-3 with TRBJ2-2; 8 bases align to TRBD2. The CDR3: CAIRLPPGGQNGELFF. The CDR3 nucleotides are TGTGCCATCAGACTTCCTCCGGGGGGGCAAAACGGGGAGCTGTTTTTT.